Each of the 11 T cell receptor beta chains below was sequenced from the same sample in a study of molecular identifiers for immune sequencing clone quantification. TCRdb recomputed calls from the PCR reads with MiXCR, one row per CDR3 protein. The repertoire holds approximately 670,000 distinct CDR3 sequences, with 15% to 20% as singletons. The sequenced sample was naive CD8+ T cells from blood, with Jurkat cell RNA spiked in. Subset described: FACS-sorted CD8+CD4-CCR7+CD45RA+ naive T cells. These receptors all stem from a human donor in good health. Some libraries in this study had Jurkat cell RNA spiked in.

J is TRBJ2-1 and V is TRBV27, with 8 bases aligning to TRBD1. CDR3 length: 18 amino acids. Trimming took 5 bases from V and 1 from J; bases not matched to a gene: 13. Germline CDR1 and CDR2: MNHEY and SMNVEV (reference sequence). CDR3 in amino acids: CASSPEDRAWGSYNEQFF. DNA of the CDR3: TGTGCCAGCAGTCCCGAGGACAGGGCATGGGGGTCCTACAATGAGCAGTTCTTC.

This clonotype was recorded a few times. The chain employs TRBV19 and TRBJ2-5, with D possibly being TRBD1 or TRBD2 (6 bases each). CDR3 length equals 14 residues. Per the germline V gene, CDR1 is LNHDA and CDR2 is SQIVND (reference sequence). Trimming cost V 5 bases and J 5 bases, with 15 bases left between them. The CDR3 coding sequence is TGTGCCAGTAGTTCGCGGGACATCCATGAGACCCAGTACTTC. Its protein is CASSSRDIHETQYF.

In its sample, this clonotype was seen many times. The chain has TRBV27 and TRBJ2-4, with D perhaps matching TRBD1 (6 bases). The length of the CDR3 is 16 residues. Germline values: CDR1 MNHEY, CDR2 SMNVEV (reference sequence). Trimming cost V 3 bases and J 2 bases, with 14 bases left between them. The CDR3 reads CASSFIPTGSKNIQYF. The CDR3 nucleotides are TGTGCCAGCAGTTTCATCCCTACAGGGTCCAAAAACATTCAGTACTTC.

In this sample, this clonotype turned up a few times. This chain joins TRBV6-5 and TRBJ1-1; 8 bases align to TRBD1. CDR1 and CDR2 from the germline V gene are MNHEY and SVGAGI. This CDR3 comprises 15 residues. V gave up 5 bases and J gave up 5 bases; unmatched junction bases: 10. The DNA for the CDR3 is TGTGCCAGCAGTCTCGGACAGGGTGTTGTGACTGAAGCTTTCTTT. Protein product: CASSLGQGVVTEAFF.

A few counts support this clonotype. The V and J genes are TRBV19 and TRBJ2-1; 7 nucleotides agree with TRBD2. The length of the CDR3 is 17 residues. Germline V gene sequence: CDR1 LNHDA, CDR2 SQIVND (reference sequence). V was pared by 5 bases and J by 3 bases, with 13 bases of the junction left unmatched. The CDR3 region is CASSPTIGRTFYNEQFF. CDR3 in DNA: TGTGCCAGTAGTCCAACGATCGGGAGGACCTTCTACAATGAGCAGTTCTTC.

This clonotype was seen repeatedly, ten times or more. The CDR3 sequence: CASSYTVINQPQHF. The CDR3 region has the DNA TGTGCCAGCAGTTACACCGTGATCAATCAGCCCCAGCATTTT. The V and J genes are TRBV6-6 and TRBJ1-5; no clear D. The germline V gene has CDR1 MNHNY and CDR2 SVGAGI (reference sequence). The CDR3 extends over 14 amino acids. Trimming cost V 2 bases and J 3 bases, with 8 bases left between them.

This clonotype was detected ten times or more. J is TRBJ1-1 and V is TRBV7-9; D is unresolved. The length of the CDR3 is 14 residues. V was shortened by 3 bases and J by 3 bases, with 11 bases between the two germline ends. The germline CDR1 and CDR2 sequences are SEHNR and FQNEAQ (reference sequence). The CDR3 here is CASSFSGSDTEAFF. CDR3 DNA sequence: TGTGCCAGCAGCTTTTCGGGCAGCGACACTGAAGCTTTCTTT.

V usage is TRBV9 and J usage is TRBJ2-3, with D perhaps matching TRBD1 or TRBD2 (6 bases each). This CDR3 has 15 amino acids. Germline CDR1 is SGDLS and CDR2 is YYNGEE. The V gene lost 6 bases and the J gene lost 4 bases, with 18 bases spanning the gap. CDR3 in amino acids: CASTSPGGGADTQYF. Written as DNA, the CDR3 is TGTGCCAGCACGTCGCCCGGGGGCGGCGCAGATACGCAGTATTTT.

Comment on this clonotype: Possible read error: a much larger clone is one base away. This chain links TRBV5-4 with TRBJ2-5; no clear D. Germline CDR1 SGHNT, CDR2 YYREEE (reference sequence). The length of the CDR3 is 13 residues. The CDR3 DNA follows: TGTGCCAGCAGCTTTAACCACCAAGAGACCCCGTACTTC. It is translated as CASSFNHQETPYF.

This clonotype has a count of ten or more. The chain uses TRBV7-9 and TRBJ2-1; 8 bases line up with TRBD2. The trim removed 4 bases at V and 6 bases at J, leaving 2 bases unmatched. There are 13 residues in the CDR3. From germline, CDR1 is SEHNR and CDR2 FQNEAQ (reference sequence). The CDR3 loop is CASSSGLGNEQFF. Written as DNA, the CDR3 is TGTGCCAGCAGCTCGGGACTAGGCAATGAGCAGTTCTTC.

The rearrangement uses TRBV7-9 and TRBJ2-1; TRBD2 agrees at 13 bases. The CDR3 contains 15 residues. Germline V CDR1 and CDR2: SEHNR, FQNEAQ (reference sequence). V trimming: 1 base; J trimming: 9 bases; junction bases outside the gene matches: 3. Here the CDR3 reads CASSLELAGGGEQFF. CDR3 nucleotide sequence: TGTGCCAGCAGCTTAGAACTAGCGGGGGGGGGTGAGCAGTTCTTC. Based on the CDR3 plus reference TRBV7-9 and TRBJ2-1, the full variable domain is DTGVSQNPRHKITKRGQNVTFRCDPISEHNRLYWYRQTLGQGPEFLTYFQNEAQLEKSRLLSDRFSAERPKGSFSTLEIQRTEQGDSAMYLCASSLELAGGGEQFFGPGTRLTVL.